This T cell receptor (beta chain) derives from a study of blood T cell repertoires in COVID-19. TCRdb's table, derived via immunoSEQ multiplex PCR, lists solely in-frame clones and lacks some. The table shows 200,000 to 300,000 clones, with around 84% occurring only once. Per the germline V gene, CDR1 is DFQATT and CDR2 is SNEGSKA (reference sequence). Unmatched junction bases numbered 8, after V lost 3 bases and J lost 5 bases. The CDR3 is 15 amino acids. Sequencing was performed on peripheral blood. The rearrangement links TRBV20-1 to TRBJ2-5; TRBD2 matches 11 bases. The source of this sequence is a woman aged 60-70 years with COVID-19, enrolled during active disease. CDR3 sequence (DNA): TGCAGTGCTAGTCGGCTAGCGGGAGGTGGTGAGACCCAGTACTTC. Protein: CSASRLAGGGETQYF.